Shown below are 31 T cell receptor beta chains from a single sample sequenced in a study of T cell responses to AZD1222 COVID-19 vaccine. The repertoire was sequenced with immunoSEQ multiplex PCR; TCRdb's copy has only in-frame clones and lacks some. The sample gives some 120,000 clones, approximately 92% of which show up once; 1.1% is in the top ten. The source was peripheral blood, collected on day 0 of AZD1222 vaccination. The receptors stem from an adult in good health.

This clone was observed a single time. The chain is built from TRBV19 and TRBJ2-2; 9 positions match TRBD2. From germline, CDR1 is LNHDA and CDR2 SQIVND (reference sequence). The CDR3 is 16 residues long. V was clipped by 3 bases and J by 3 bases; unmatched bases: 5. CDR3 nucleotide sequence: TGTGCCAGTAGTATTAGCGGGAGATTCCACACCGGGGAGCTGTTTTTT. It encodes CASSISGRFHTGELFF.

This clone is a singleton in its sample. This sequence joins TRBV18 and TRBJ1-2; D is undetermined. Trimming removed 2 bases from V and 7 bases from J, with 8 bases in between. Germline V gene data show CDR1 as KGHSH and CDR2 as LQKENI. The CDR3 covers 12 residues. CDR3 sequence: CASSPGKGGYTF. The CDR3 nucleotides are TGTGCCAGCTCACCAGGGAAGGGTGGCTACACCTTC.

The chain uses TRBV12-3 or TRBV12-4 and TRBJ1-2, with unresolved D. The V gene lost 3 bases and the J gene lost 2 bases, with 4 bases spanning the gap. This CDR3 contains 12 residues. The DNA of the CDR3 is TGTGCCAGCAGTTTCACCAACTATGGCTACACCTTC. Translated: CASSFTNYGYTF.

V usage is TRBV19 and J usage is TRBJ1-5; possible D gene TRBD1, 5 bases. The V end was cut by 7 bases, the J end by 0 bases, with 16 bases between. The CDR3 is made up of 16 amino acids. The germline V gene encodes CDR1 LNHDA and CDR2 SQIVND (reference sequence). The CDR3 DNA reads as TGTGCCAGTAATTGGGGCCAGGGACGTAGCAATCAGCCCCAGCATTTT. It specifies CASNWGQGRSNQPQHF.

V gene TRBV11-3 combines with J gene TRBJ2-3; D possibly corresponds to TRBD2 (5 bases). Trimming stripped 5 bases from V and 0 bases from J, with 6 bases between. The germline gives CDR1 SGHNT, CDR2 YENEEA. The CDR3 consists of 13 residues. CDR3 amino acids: CASSRTSTDTQYF. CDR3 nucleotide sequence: TGTGCCAGCAGCCGGACTAGCACAGATACGCAGTATTTT.

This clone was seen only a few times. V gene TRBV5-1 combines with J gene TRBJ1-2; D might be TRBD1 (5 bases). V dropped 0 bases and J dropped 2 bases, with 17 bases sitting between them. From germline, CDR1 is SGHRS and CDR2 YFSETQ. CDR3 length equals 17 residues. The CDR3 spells CASSLDWASGGNYGYTF. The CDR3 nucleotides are TGCGCCAGCAGCTTGGATTGGGCCTCGGGGGGAAACTATGGCTACACCTTC.

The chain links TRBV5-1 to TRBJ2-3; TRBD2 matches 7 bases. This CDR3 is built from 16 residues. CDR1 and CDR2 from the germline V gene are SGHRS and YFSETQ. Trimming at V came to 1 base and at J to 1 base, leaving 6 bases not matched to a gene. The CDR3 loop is CASSLISGIGTDTQYF. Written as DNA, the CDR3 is TGCGCCAGCAGCTTGATAAGCGGGATAGGCACAGATACGCAGTATTTT.

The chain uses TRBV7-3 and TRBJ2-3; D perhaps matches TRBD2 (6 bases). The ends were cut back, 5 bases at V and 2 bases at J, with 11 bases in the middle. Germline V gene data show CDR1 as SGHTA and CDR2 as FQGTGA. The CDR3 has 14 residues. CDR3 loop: CASSPGLNTDTQYF. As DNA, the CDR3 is TGTGCCAGCAGCCCTGGACTAAACACAGATACGCAGTATTTT.

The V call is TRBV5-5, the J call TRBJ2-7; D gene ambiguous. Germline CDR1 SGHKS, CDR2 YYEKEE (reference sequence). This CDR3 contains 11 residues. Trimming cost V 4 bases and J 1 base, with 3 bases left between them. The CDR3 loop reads CASSQSYEQYF. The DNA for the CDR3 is TGTGCCAGCAGCCAGTCCTACGAGCAGTACTTC.

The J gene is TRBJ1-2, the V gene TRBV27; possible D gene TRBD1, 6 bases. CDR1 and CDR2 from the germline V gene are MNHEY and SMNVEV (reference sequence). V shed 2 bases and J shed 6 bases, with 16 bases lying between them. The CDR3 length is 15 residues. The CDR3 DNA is TGTGCCAGCAGTTTAAGCCGCGAAGACAGGAATGGCTACACCTTC. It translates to CASSLSREDRNGYTF.

This CDR3 reads CASSQGHLQSNYGYTF. As DNA, the CDR3 is TGCGCCAGCAGCCAAGGGCACCTACAATCCAACTATGGCTACACCTTC. The rearrangement links TRBV4-1 to TRBJ1-2; D unresolved. CDR1 is MGHRA, CDR2 YSYEKL, per germline. V was trimmed by 1 base and J by 2 bases, leaving 14 bases between them. This CDR3 region has 16 residues.

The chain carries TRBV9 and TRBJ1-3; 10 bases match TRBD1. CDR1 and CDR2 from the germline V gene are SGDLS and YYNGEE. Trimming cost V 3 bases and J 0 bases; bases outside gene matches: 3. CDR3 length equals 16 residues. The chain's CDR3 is CASSARDRGSGNTIYF. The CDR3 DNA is TGTGCCAGCAGCGCAAGGGACAGGGGCTCTGGAAACACCATATATTTT.

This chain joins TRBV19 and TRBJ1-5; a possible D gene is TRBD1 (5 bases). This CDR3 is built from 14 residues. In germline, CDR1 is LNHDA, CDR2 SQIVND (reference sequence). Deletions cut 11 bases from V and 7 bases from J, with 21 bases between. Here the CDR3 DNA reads TGTGCCGCCGACCGAATCAGGGTAGGCCAGCCCCAGCATTTT. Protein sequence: CAADRIRVGQPQHF.

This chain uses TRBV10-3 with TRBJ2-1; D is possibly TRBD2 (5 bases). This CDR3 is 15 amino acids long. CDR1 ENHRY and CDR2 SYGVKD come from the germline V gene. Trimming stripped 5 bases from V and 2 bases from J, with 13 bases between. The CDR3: CAISLRLGAYNEQFF. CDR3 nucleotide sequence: TGTGCCATCAGTCTACGGTTGGGAGCCTACAATGAGCAGTTCTTC.

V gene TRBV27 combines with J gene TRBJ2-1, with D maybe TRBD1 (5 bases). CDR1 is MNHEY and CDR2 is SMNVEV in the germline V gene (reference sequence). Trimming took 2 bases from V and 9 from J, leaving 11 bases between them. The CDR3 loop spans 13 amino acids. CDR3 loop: CASSLQGLGEQFF. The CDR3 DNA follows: TGTGCCAGCAGTTTACAGGGATTGGGTGAGCAGTTCTTC.

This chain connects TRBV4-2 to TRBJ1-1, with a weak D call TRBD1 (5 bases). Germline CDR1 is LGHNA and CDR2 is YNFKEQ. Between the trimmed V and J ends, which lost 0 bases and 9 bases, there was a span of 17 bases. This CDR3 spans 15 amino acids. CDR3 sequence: CASSQDRGDARKAFF. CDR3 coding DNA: TGTGCCAGCAGCCAAGATAGAGGGGATGCCCGTAAAGCTTTCTTT.

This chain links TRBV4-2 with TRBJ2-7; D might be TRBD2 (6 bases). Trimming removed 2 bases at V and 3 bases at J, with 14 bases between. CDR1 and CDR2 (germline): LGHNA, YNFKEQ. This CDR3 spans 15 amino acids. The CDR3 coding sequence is TGTGCCAGCAGCCAAAACGGTGGCGGGATCTACGAGCAGTACTTC. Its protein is CASSQNGGGIYEQYF.

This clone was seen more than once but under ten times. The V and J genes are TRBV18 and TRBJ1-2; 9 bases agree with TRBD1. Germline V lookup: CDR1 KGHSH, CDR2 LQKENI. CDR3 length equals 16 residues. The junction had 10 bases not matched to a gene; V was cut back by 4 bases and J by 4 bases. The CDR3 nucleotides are TGTGCCAGCTCACGGGGACAGGGCCTCCTGTCCTATGGCTACACCTTC. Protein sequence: CASSRGQGLLSYGYTF.

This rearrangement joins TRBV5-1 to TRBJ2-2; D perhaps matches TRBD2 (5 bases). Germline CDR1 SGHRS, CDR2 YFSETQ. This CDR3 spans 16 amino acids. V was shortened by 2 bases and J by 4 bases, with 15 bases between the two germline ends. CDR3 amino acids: CASSFIAGDGTGELFF. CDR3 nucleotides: TGCGCCAGCAGCTTTATCGCGGGTGACGGCACCGGGGAGCTGTTTTTT. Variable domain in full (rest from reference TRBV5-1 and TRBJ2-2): KAGVTQTPRYLIKTRGQQVTLSCSPISGHRSVSWYQQTPGQGLQFLFEYFSETQRNKGNFPGRFSGRQFSNSRSEMNVSTLELGDSALYLCASSFIAGDGTGELFFGEGSRLTVL.

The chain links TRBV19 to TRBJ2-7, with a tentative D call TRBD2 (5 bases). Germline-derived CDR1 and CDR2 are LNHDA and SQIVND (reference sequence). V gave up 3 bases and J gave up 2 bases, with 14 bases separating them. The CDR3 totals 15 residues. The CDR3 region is CASSIDNHGTYEQYF. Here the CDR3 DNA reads TGTGCCAGTAGTATCGATAATCACGGGACCTACGAGCAGTACTTC.

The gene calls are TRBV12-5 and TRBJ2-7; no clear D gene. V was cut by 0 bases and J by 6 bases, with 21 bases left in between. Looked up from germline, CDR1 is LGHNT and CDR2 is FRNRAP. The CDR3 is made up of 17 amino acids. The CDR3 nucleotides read TGTGCTAGTGGTTTGGTACTTCTGGGAAACAGCCGAACCGAGCAGTACTTC. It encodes CASGLVLLGNSRTEQYF.

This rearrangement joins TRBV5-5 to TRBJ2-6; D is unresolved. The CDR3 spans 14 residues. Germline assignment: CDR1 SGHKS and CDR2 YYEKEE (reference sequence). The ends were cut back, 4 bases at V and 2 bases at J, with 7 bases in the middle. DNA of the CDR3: TGTGCCAGCAGCCTCGGGCCTGGGGCCAACGTCCTGACTTTC. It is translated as CASSLGPGANVLTF.

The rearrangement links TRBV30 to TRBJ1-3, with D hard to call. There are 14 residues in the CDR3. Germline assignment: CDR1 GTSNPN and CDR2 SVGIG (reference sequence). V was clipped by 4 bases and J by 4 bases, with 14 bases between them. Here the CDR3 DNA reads TGTGCCTGGAAAGGACCCGTTTTAGGAAACACCATATATTTT. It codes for CAWKGPVLGNTIYF.

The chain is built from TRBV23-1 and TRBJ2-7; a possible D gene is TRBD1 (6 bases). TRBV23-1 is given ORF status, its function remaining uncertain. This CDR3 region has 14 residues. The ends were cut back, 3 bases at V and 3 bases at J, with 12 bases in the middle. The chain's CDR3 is CASSQGQGIYEQYF. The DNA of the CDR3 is TGCGCCAGCAGTCAGGGGCAGGGGATCTACGAGCAGTACTTC.

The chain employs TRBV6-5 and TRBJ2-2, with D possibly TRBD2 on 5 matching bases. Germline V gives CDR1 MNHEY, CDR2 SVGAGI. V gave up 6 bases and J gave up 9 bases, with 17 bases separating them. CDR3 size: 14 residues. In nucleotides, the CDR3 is TGTGCCAGCAGCCGACTACCTAATGGGAGGGAGCTGTTTTTT. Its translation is CASSRLPNGRELFF.

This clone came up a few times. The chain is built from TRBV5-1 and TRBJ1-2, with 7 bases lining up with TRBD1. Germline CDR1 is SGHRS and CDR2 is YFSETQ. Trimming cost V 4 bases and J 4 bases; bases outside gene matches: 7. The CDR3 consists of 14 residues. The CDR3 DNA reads TGCGCCAGCAGCCAAGGGGGCGCGGGCTATGGCTACACCTTC. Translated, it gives CASSQGGAGYGYTF.

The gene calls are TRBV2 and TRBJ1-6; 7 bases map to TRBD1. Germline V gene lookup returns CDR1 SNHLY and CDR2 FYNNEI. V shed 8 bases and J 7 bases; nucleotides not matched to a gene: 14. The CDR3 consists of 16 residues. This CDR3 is CASGRQGVSWNSPLHF. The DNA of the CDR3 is TGTGCCAGCGGCCGACAGGGTGTGAGTTGGAATTCACCCCTCCACTTT.

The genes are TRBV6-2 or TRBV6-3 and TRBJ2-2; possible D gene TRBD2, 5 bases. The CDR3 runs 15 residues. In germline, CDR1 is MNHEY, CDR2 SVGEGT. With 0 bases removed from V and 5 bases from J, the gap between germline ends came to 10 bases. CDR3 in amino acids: CASSYSNRGTGELFF. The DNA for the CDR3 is TGTGCCAGCAGTTACTCGAACCGGGGAACCGGGGAGCTGTTTTTT.

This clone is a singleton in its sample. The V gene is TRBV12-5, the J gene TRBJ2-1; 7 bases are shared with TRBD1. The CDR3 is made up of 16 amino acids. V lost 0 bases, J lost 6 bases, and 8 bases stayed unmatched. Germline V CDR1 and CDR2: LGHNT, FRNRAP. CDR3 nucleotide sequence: TGTGCTAGTGGTTTGGTATTAGGGGGCCGGGGCAATGAGCAGTTCTTC. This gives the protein CASGLVLGGRGNEQFF.

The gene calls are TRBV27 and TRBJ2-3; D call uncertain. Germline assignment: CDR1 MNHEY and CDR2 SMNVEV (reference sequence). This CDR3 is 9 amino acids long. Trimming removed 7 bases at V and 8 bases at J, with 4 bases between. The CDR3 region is CASKVTQYF. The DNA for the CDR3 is TGTGCCAGCAAGGTTACGCAGTATTTT.

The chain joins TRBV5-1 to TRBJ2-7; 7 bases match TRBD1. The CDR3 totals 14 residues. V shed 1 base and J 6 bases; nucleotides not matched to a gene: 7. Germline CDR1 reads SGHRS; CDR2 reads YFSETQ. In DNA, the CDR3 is TGCGCCAGCAGCTTGACAGGGGTGTTTTCCGAGCAGTACTTC. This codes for CASSLTGVFSEQYF.